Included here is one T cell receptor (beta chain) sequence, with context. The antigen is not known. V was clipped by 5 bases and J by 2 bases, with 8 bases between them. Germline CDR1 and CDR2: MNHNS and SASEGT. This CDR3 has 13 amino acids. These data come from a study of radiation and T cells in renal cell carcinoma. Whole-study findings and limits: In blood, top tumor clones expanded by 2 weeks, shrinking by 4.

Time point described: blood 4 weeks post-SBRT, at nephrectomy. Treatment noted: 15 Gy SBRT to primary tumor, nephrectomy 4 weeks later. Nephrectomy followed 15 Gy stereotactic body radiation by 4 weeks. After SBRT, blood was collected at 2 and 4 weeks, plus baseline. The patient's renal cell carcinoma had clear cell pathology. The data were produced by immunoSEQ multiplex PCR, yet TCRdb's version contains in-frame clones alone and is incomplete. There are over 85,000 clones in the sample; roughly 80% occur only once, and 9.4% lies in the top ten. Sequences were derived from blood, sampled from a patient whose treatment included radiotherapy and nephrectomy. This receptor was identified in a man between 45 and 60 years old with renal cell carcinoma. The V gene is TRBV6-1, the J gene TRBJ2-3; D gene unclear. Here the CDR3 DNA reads TGTGCCAGCAGTAATTCTGTCACAGATACGCAGTATTTT. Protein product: CASSNSVTDTQYF.